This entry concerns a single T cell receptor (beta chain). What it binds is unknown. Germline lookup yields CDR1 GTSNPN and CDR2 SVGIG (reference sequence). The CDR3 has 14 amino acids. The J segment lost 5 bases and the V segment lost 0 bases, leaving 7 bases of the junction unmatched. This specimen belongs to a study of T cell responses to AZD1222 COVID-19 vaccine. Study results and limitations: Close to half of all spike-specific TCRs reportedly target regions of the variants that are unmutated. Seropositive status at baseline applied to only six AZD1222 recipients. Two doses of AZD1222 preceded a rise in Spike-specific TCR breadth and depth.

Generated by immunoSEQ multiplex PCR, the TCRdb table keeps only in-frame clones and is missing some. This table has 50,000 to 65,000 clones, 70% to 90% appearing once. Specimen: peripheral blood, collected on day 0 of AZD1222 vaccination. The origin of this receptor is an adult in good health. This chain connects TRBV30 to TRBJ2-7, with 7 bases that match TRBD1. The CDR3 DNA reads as TGTGCCTGGAGTGTACTGACAGGGAAGGACGAGCAGTACTTC. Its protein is CAWSVLTGKDEQYF. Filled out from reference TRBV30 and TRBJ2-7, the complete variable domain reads SQTIHQWPATLVQPVGSPLSLECTVEGTSNPNLYWYRQAAGRGLQLLFYSVGIGQISSEVPQNLSASRPQDRQFILSSKKLLLSDSGFYLCAWSVLTGKDEQYFGPGTRLTVT.